The 7 T cell receptor beta chains below were found in one sample sequenced in a study of blood T cell repertoires in COVID-19 (dated by TCRdb to the early 2020s). Receptor amplification or capture employed the immunoSEQ multiplex PCR assay. The clones in this table, taken by TCRdb from immuneACCESS, are in-frame only. Not every clone is retained; where verified, under half of the shortfall comes from an unresolved V gene, and the cause of the rest is unknown. The table for this sample lists 310,000 or so clones; 87% of them were counted only once. The leading ten clones occupy 8.9% of the sample. Material: PBMCs or T cells enriched from blood (not recorded which). The source is a woman aged 18-35 years who had recovered from COVID-19.

The chain has TRBV5-1 and TRBJ2-1, with D possibly TRBD1 on 6 matching bases. With 4 bases removed from V and 2 bases from J, the gap between germline ends came to 10 bases. The CDR3 has 14 amino acids. Germline values: CDR1 SGHRS, CDR2 YFSETQ. CDR3 nucleotides: TGCGCCAGCAGCCGGGACACACCCTACAATGAGCAGTTCTTC. It is translated as CASSRDTPYNEQFF. Full variable domain (missing parts from reference TRBV5-1 and TRBJ2-1): KAGVTQTPRYLIKTRGQQVTLSCSPISGHRSVSWYQQTPGQGLQFLFEYFSETQRNKGNFPGRFSGRQFSNSRSEMNVSTLELGDSALYLCASSRDTPYNEQFFGPGTRLTVL.

The chain carries TRBV4-3 and TRBJ2-4; the D is unclear. Germline V gene lookup returns CDR1 LGHNA and CDR2 YSLEER. V was pared by 0 bases and J by 1 base, with 10 bases between. CDR3 length: 16 amino acids. The CDR3 region has the DNA TGCGCCAGCAGCCAAGAGGCAGCGTCGGCCAAAAACATTCAGTACTTC. This codes for CASSQEAASAKNIQYF.

The gene calls are TRBV7-3 and TRBJ2-1, with 11 bases aligning to TRBD2. The CDR3 is 16 residues long. V lost 2 bases, J lost 7 bases, and 7 bases stayed unmatched. CDR1 is SGHTA, CDR2 FQGTGA, per germline. CDR3 nucleotides: TGTGCCAGCAGCTTAGTGACTAGCGGGATCCTTAATGAGCAGTTCTTC. This sequence encodes CASSLVTSGILNEQFF. Variable domain in full (rest from reference TRBV7-3 and TRBJ2-1): GAGVSQTPSNKVTEKGKYVELRCDPISGHTALYWYRQSLGQGPEFLIYFQGTGAADDSGLPNDRFFAVRPEGSVSTLKIQRTERGDSAVYLCASSLVTSGILNEQFFGPGTRLTVL.

V gene TRBV19 combines with J gene TRBJ2-5, with D maybe TRBD2 (6 bases). V was shortened by 3 bases and J by 4 bases, with 18 bases between the two germline ends. The CDR3 loop spans 16 amino acids. Germline V CDR1 and CDR2: LNHDA, SQIVND (reference sequence). The CDR3 DNA reads as TGTGCCAGTAGTATTGGCGTTGCGGCGGGACCAGAGACCCAGTACTTC. Amino acids: CASSIGVAAGPETQYF.

This chain joins TRBV7-3 and TRBJ1-3, with no clear D. Trimming pared 4 bases from V and 0 bases from J, leaving 7 bases between. The CDR3 runs to 14 residues. Germline CDR1 reads SGHTA; CDR2 reads FQGTGA. CDR3 in DNA: TGTGCCAGCAGCTCTGGGAGCTCTGGAAACACCATATATTTT. Translation gives CASSSGSSGNTIYF.

The chain links TRBV7-9 to TRBJ1-6; D perhaps matches TRBD1 (5 bases). Germline lookup yields CDR1 SEHNR and CDR2 FQNEAQ (reference sequence). Trimming cost V 5 bases and J 9 bases, with 14 bases left between them. The length of the CDR3 is 14 residues. The DNA for the CDR3 is TGTGCCAGCAGCCAAGACAGCATCGGTTCACCCCTCCACTTT. Encoded protein: CASSQDSIGSPLHF.

This clone was seen a handful of times. J is TRBJ2-3 and V is TRBV2; D not certain. Germline V gene sequence: CDR1 SNHLY, CDR2 FYNNEI. The V gene lost 1 base and the J gene lost 4 bases, with 9 bases spanning the gap. The CDR3 extends over 14 amino acids. The CDR3 is CASSEDRSPDTQYF. In nucleotides, the CDR3 is TGTGCCAGCAGTGAAGACCGGAGTCCAGATACGCAGTATTTT.